This entry features one T cell receptor beta chain sequence. Its cognate antigen is unknown. 60 Vbeta and 13 Jbeta primers were used in PCR. Repertoires were generated with immunoSEQ multiplex PCR, while TCRdb's copy carries only in-frame clones and drops some. The profile covers 210,000 or so clones, with approximately 79% appearing a single time and 0.22% taken by the ten largest. This CDR3 has 14 amino acids. Trimming at V came to 3 bases and at J to 7 bases, leaving 6 bases not matched to a gene. In germline, CDR1 is MNHNS, CDR2 SASEGT. These data belong to a study of cytomegalovirus exposure and HLA in healthy donors. General study findings and limits: Researchers reported in a later analysis that a missense DCLRE1C variant was tied to TCR beta V- and J-gene trimming. The study labeled about 160 TCR beta chains cytomegalovirus-associated.

The clonotype was recovered from a girl aged 2-15 years in good health and CMV-seronegative. The V call is TRBV6-1, the J call TRBJ2-7; 10 bases match TRBD1. Specimen: PBMCs. CDR3 DNA: TGTGCCAGCAGTGAGAGACAGGGGGCGGAGGAGCAGTACTTC. Its protein product is CASSERQGAEEQYF.